The entry below gives a single TCR beta chain sequence along with its context. The data are from a study of shared T cell receptors in the human thymus. Produced via immunoSEQ multiplex PCR; TCRdb's table is partial and in-frame only. The repertoire consists of about 380,000 clones, with 95% occurring once and the leading ten covering 0.02%. V lost 0 bases to trimming and J lost 5 bases, with 7 bases between them. CDR1 and CDR2 (germline): LGHNA, YSLEER. This CDR3 spans 13 amino acids. This chain connects TRBV4-3 to TRBJ1-1; D remains unclear. Sample: thymocytes. This receptor was identified in a human donor. The CDR3 coding sequence is TGCGCCAGCAGCCAAGAGGGTCGGACTGAAGCTTTCTTT. Amino acids: CASSQEGRTEAFF.